These 17 T cell receptor beta chains were all obtained from the same sample, sequenced in a study of blood T cell repertoires in COVID-19. Some clones are missing from TCRdb's copy, which holds only in-frame ones; the method was immunoSEQ multiplex PCR. The table lists about 350,000 clones, roughly nine tenths of them singletons. Sample: peripheral blood. These receptors came from a woman aged 60-75 years with COVID-19, enrolled during active disease.

This clone appeared once. CDR3 DNA: TGTGCCAGCAGCTCGGGACAGAAGGGAGAAAAACTGTTTTTT. Its protein product is CASSSGQKGEKLFF. V is TRBV7-9 and J is TRBJ1-4; 7 bases fit TRBD1. The V and J ends lost 4 bases and 8 bases, in that order; junction bases with no gene match: 7. Germline CDR1 reads SEHNR; CDR2 reads FQNEAQ (reference sequence). This CDR3 has 14 amino acids.

The V and J genes are TRBV18 and TRBJ1-3; D is possibly TRBD1 (6 bases). In germline, CDR1 is KGHSH, CDR2 LQKENI. This CDR3 contains 13 residues. The V end was cut by 7 bases, the J end by 0 bases, with 7 bases between. CDR3 protein: CASWDTSGNTIYF. CDR3 nucleotides: TGTGCCAGCTGGGACACCTCTGGAAACACCATATATTTT.

V and J are TRBV18 and TRBJ1-6, with 8 nucleotides matching TRBD1. The V and J ends lost 3 bases and 9 bases, in that order; junction bases with no gene match: 7. The CDR3 length is 15 residues. Germline loops: CDR1 KGHSH, CDR2 LQKENI. The CDR3 sequence is CASSPPGGAGSPLHF. In DNA form, the CDR3 reads TGTGCCAGCTCACCCCCAGGGGGCGCAGGTTCACCCCTCCACTTT.

V usage is TRBV5-1 and J usage is TRBJ1-1; tentatively, D is TRBD1 (6 bases). The germline V gene encodes CDR1 SGHRS and CDR2 YFSETQ. This CDR3 contains 14 residues. Trimming stripped 6 bases from V and 4 bases from J, with 16 bases between. CDR3 sequence: CASTPGHSGTEAFF. In DNA, the CDR3 is TGCGCCAGCACCCCGGGACATTCAGGCACTGAAGCTTTCTTT.

The chain couples TRBV24-1 to TRBJ1-5, with D unclear. The V end lost 4 bases, the J end lost 4 bases, and 7 bases lay between the germline ends. The CDR3 loop spans 13 amino acids. CDR1 is KGHDR and CDR2 is SFDVKD in the germline V gene. CDR3 sequence (DNA): TGTGCCACCAGTGACGGACTTAATCAGCCCCAGCATTTT. It translates to CATSDGLNQPQHF.

The gene calls are TRBV5-1 and TRBJ2-1; D perhaps matches TRBD2 (5 bases). V was clipped by 2 bases and J by 7 bases, with 13 bases between them. Germline values: CDR1 SGHRS, CDR2 YFSETQ. There are 14 residues in the CDR3. The CDR3, as DNA: TGCGCCAGCAGCTTAGCGGTTCCTGGGAATGAGCAGTTCTTC. It is translated as CASSLAVPGNEQFF.

CDR3: CSLSDGDGYTF. The CDR3 coding sequence is TGCAGTCTCTCTGACGGGGATGGCTACACCTTC. This sequence joins TRBV29-1 and TRBJ1-2; D unresolved. Per germline, CDR1 SQVTM and CDR2 ANQGSEA. The CDR3 consists of 11 residues.

V and J are TRBV7-9 and TRBJ2-7, with TRBD1 identical over 9 bases. Germline values: CDR1 SEHNR, CDR2 FQNEAQ (reference sequence). The ends lost 6 bases at V and 4 bases at J; junction bases unmatched: 10. This CDR3 is built from 15 residues. The CDR3 DNA follows: TGTGCCAGCAGTCAACCCGGGACAGGGATATACGAGCAGTACTTC. Translated, it gives CASSQPGTGIYEQYF.

The chain links TRBV7-6 to TRBJ2-1; 13 nucleotides agree with TRBD2. In germline, CDR1 is SGHVS, CDR2 FNYEAQ. This CDR3 region has 15 residues. Trimming at V came to 4 bases and at J to 11 bases, leaving 8 bases not matched to a gene. CDR3: CASSSTSGGEGKQFF. CDR3 nucleotides: TGTGCCAGCAGCTCAACTAGCGGGGGGGAAGGGAAGCAGTTCTTC. The full variable domain, completed using reference TRBV7-6 and TRBJ2-1, is GAGVSQSPRYKVTKRGQDVALRCDPISGHVSLYWYRQALGQGPEFLTYFNYEAQQDKSGLPNDRFSAERPEGSISTLTIQRTEQRDSAMYRCASSSTSGGEGKQFFGPGTRLTVL.

The genes are TRBV25-1 and TRBJ1-1; D gene unclear. This CDR3 spans 14 amino acids. Per the germline V gene, CDR1 is MGHDK and CDR2 is SYGVNS. Trimming cost V 3 bases and J 1 base, with 9 bases left between them. CDR3 sequence (DNA): TGTGCCAGCAGTGACCACCGGGGGAACACTGAAGCTTTCTTT. Its protein is CASSDHRGNTEAFF.

This sequence joins TRBV7-8 and TRBJ1-1, with D perhaps matching TRBD1 (5 bases). This CDR3 has 14 residues. V was cut by 2 bases and J by 0 bases, with 7 bases left in between. Germline V gene lookup returns CDR1 SGHVS and CDR2 FQNEAQ. CDR3 loop: CASSLTGMNTEAFF. The CDR3, as DNA: TGTGCCAGCAGCTTAACAGGAATGAACACTGAAGCTTTCTTT.

V and J are TRBV3-1 (or the pseudogene TRBV3-2) and TRBJ2-5; 8 nucleotides match TRBD1. CDR1 and CDR2 from the germline V gene are LGHDT and YNNKEL (reference sequence). The CDR3 spans 14 residues. V shed 5 bases, J shed 2 bases, and the junction held 4 bases outside the gene matches. The CDR3 coding sequence is TGTGCCAGCAGCTCCTACAGGGGGCAAGAGACCCAGTACTTC. This sequence encodes CASSSYRGQETQYF.

The V call is TRBV28, the J call TRBJ1-3; D perhaps matches TRBD1 (5 bases). This CDR3 has 14 amino acids. From germline, CDR1 is MDHEN and CDR2 SYDVKM. The V and J ends lost 5 bases and 1 base respectively, with 9 bases between them. The CDR3 DNA reads TGTGCCAGCAGTACAACAGGATCTGGAAACACCATATATTTT. The encoded protein is CASSTTGSGNTIYF.

This chain joins TRBV6-5 and TRBJ1-4, with D maybe TRBD1 (5 bases). Germline V gene lookup returns CDR1 MNHEY and CDR2 SVGAGI. The V and J ends lost 9 bases and 8 bases respectively, with 13 bases between them. The CDR3 covers 12 residues. CDR3 nucleotide sequence: TGTGCCAGTCGGGACCGGGAGGAAAAACTGTTTTTT. Translating gives CASRDREEKLFF.

This rearrangement joins TRBV10-3 to TRBJ2-7; D is perhaps TRBD2 (5 bases). The germline V gene encodes CDR1 ENHRY and CDR2 SYGVKD. The germline V and J ends were trimmed by 6 bases and 4 bases, with 10 bases remaining between them. The CDR3 runs to 12 residues. CDR3 in amino acids: CAIRETNYEQYF. The CDR3 DNA is TGTGCCATCAGGGAGACTAATTACGAGCAGTACTTC.

The chain is built from TRBV3-1 (or the pseudogene TRBV3-2) and TRBJ1-6, with D hard to call. CDR1 is LGHDT, CDR2 YNNKEL, per germline (reference sequence). V was cut by 7 bases and J by 8 bases, with 9 bases left in between. The CDR3 is 12 residues long. Here the CDR3 reads CASNTLYSPLHF. Here the CDR3 DNA reads TGTGCCAGCAACACGTTGTATTCACCCCTCCACTTT.

This chain connects TRBV19 to TRBJ2-2; no clear D. There are 12 residues in the CDR3. From germline, CDR1 is LNHDA and CDR2 SQIVND (reference sequence). The V gene lost 6 bases and the J gene lost 4 bases, with 6 bases spanning the gap. The CDR3 loop reads CASRLGTGELFF. As DNA, the CDR3 is TGTGCCAGTAGGCTAGGCACCGGGGAGCTGTTTTTT.